Below, 18 T cell receptor beta chains from the same sample are listed, as sequenced in a study of T-cell reconstitution after alpha-beta-depleted transplantation in children listed by TCRdb under 2016. Library creation used PCR. TCRdb lists the instrument as Illumina HiSeq 2500. To normalize quantification of the TCRbeta repertoire, the TCR libraries were built with molecular barcoding that relied on unique molecular identifiers. The public reads were quality trimmed at Q25 with fastp and then assembled into clones with MiXCR by TCRdb, keeping productive beta chains. Rows with one shared CDR3 protein collapse into an entry with the most common genes and DNA. The sample records about 350,000 distinct CDR3 sequences, about an eighth of which are singletons. The top ten hold about 4% of the sample. The sample consisted of PBMCs, taken from the stem cell graft. The receptors come from a human donor who donated a stem cell graft to a child with Fanconi anemia.

This rearrangement joins TRBV7-3 to TRBJ1-2, with TRBD1 as a possible D gene (5 bases). V lost 5 bases, J lost 8 bases, and 15 bases lay in between. The germline V gene has CDR1 SGHTA and CDR2 FQGTGA. CDR3 length: 13 residues. The CDR3 DNA reads TGTGCCAGCAGCCCCTCGGGGGGGGAAGGCTACACCTTC. Protein: CASSPSGGEGYTF.

This chain connects TRBV12-3 or TRBV12-4 to TRBJ1-2, with 8 nucleotides matching TRBD1. The V gene end was trimmed by 2 bases and the J gene end by 6 bases; junction bases not matched to a gene: 11. The CDR3 has 16 amino acids. CDR3 DNA sequence: TGTGCCAGCAGTTTAAGGTTGGGACAGGCTCAAAATGGCTACACCTTC. This codes for CASSLRLGQAQNGYTF.

This clonotype was counted only a few times. This sequence joins TRBV4-2 and TRBJ2-1, with D tentatively TRBD1 or TRBD2 (6 bases each). The CDR3 is 16 residues long. V lost 1 base to trimming and J lost 9 bases, with 19 bases between them. The germline CDR1 and CDR2 sequences are LGHNA and YNFKEQ. The CDR3 DNA is TGTGCCAGCAGCCAAGTGGGCCAGGGGAGGATCAGTGAGCAGTTCTTC. Its translation is CASSQVGQGRISEQFF.

Here the CDR3 reads CASAGTGSTDTQYF. CDR3 DNA: TGTGCCAGCGCGGGGACAGGGAGCACAGATACGCAGTATTTT. V and J are TRBV7-2 and TRBJ2-3; 9 nucleotides match TRBD1. After removal of 8 bases from V and 0 bases from J, the junction contained 3 bases not matched to a gene. Looked up from germline, CDR1 is SGHTA and CDR2 is FQGNSA. The CDR3 extends over 14 amino acids.

This clonotype showed up just a few times. The chain joins TRBV6-2 or TRBV6-3 to TRBJ1-2; D is possibly TRBD1 (6 bases). Germline lookup yields CDR1 MNHEY and CDR2 SVGEGT. Between the trimmed V and J ends, which lost 6 bases and 2 bases, there was a span of 10 bases. CDR3 size: 13 residues. The CDR3 DNA follows: TGTGCCAGCAGCAACAGGGAGAACTATGGCTACACCTTC. Translating it yields CASSNRENYGYTF.

V is TRBV28 and J is TRBJ2-7; 8 bases are shared with TRBD2. CDR1 is MDHEN, CDR2 SYDVKM, per germline. The ends lost 7 bases at V and 2 bases at J; junction bases unmatched: 7. There are 14 residues in the CDR3. CDR3 DNA sequence: TGTGCCAGCAACCCCGCCGGGGGGGCCTACGAGCAGTACGTC. Translated: CASNPAGGAYEQYV.

The rearrangement joins TRBV18 to TRBJ2-5; TRBD1 agrees at 10 bases. The trim removed 1 base at V and 5 bases at J, leaving 7 bases unmatched. CDR3 length equals 16 residues. Germline loops: CDR1 KGHSH, CDR2 LQKENI. The DNA of the CDR3 is TGTGCCAGCTCACCACGGGACAGGGGAGCGATGGAGACCCAGTACTTC. Encoded protein: CASSPRDRGAMETQYF. Variable domain in full (rest from reference TRBV18 and TRBJ2-5): NAGVMQNPRHLVRRRGQEARLRCSPMKGHSHVYWYRQLPEEGLKFMVYLQKENIIDESGMPKERFSAEFPKEGPSILRIQQVVRGDSAAYFCASSPRDRGAMETQYFGPGTRLLVL.

This clonotype was detected only a few times. The chain links TRBV7-2 to TRBJ2-3; 7 nucleotides agree with TRBD1. Per the germline V gene, CDR1 is SGHTA and CDR2 is FQGNSA. CDR3 size: 13 residues. The CDR3 protein is CASGQGVADTQYF. CDR3 in DNA: TGTGCTTCGGGGCAGGGGGTGGCAGATACGCAGTATTTT.

This clonotype was counted ten times or more. V is TRBV5-1 and J is TRBJ2-3, with 8 bases aligning to TRBD2. The CDR3 is 17 amino acids. V shed 0 bases, J shed 0 bases, and the junction held 6 bases outside the gene matches. The germline V gene encodes CDR1 SGHRS and CDR2 YFSETQ. As DNA, the CDR3 is TGCGCCAGCAGCTTGGCCGGCGGGGGGTCTAGCACAGATACGCAGTATTTT. Its translation is CASSLAGGGSSTDTQYF.

The chain uses TRBV27 and TRBJ2-3; 10 bases align to TRBD2. There are 17 residues in the CDR3. V shed 0 bases, J shed 2 bases, and the junction held 5 bases outside the gene matches. Germline V CDR1 and CDR2: MNHEY, SMNVEV (reference sequence). The CDR3 nucleotides read TGTGCCAGCAGTTTATCAGGCAGCGGGGGGGTCACAGATACGCAGTATTTT. This sequence encodes CASSLSGSGGVTDTQYF.

This clonotype occurred many times. The chain links TRBV4-3 to TRBJ2-2; D possibly corresponds to TRBD2 (5 bases). The germline CDR1 and CDR2 sequences are LGHNA and YSLEER. The CDR3 sequence is 14 residues long. Trimming took off 3 bases at V and 7 bases at J, with 12 bases between the two ends. CDR3 in DNA: TGCGCCAGCAGCCACCTGAGCGGAAGCGGGGAGCTGTTTTTT. Translating it yields CASSHLSGSGELFF.

Comment on this clonotype: This may be a read error, as it is one base from a much larger clone. The chain uses TRBV20-1 and TRBJ2-3; D is unclear. The germline gives CDR1 DFQATT, CDR2 SNEGSKA (reference sequence). The CDR3 consists of 11 residues. The CDR3: CSEGTVDTEYF. The CDR3, as DNA: TGCAGTGAAGGCACTGTTGATACGGAGTATTTT.

There are many counts of this clonotype. The rearrangement links TRBV11-2 to TRBJ2-2; D unresolved. The CDR3 sequence is 14 residues long. Germline loops: CDR1 SGHAT, CDR2 FQNNGV. Trimming left V 11 bases short and J 3 bases short, with 16 bases between. The CDR3 protein is CASILSRYTGELFF. The CDR3 nucleotides read TGTGCCTCGATTCTAAGCCGATACACCGGGGAGCTGTTTTTT.

The chain recombines TRBV7-2 with TRBJ2-1, with D perhaps matching TRBD1 or TRBD2 (5 bases each). CDR3 length: 15 residues. The germline V gene encodes CDR1 SGHTA and CDR2 FQGNSA. V lost 4 bases and J lost 1, with 11 bases in between. The CDR3: CASSSLGGSYNEQFF. The CDR3 DNA reads as TGTGCCAGCAGCTCCCTTGGGGGATCCTACAATGAGCAGTTCTTC.

In this sample, this clonotype turned up many times. The chain uses TRBV14 and TRBJ2-1; 7 nucleotides align to TRBD2. Germline V gene lookup returns CDR1 SGHDN and CDR2 FVKESK. V gave up 0 bases and J gave up 4 bases; unmatched junction bases: 3. The length of the CDR3 is 15 residues. The CDR3 DNA is TGTGCCAGCAGCCAAGACTGGGGGGGTTACAATGAGCAGTTCTTC. This translates into CASSQDWGGYNEQFF.

The chain carries TRBV6-1 and TRBJ1-6, with TRBD1 matching 8 bases. The CDR3 totals 14 residues. V dropped 4 bases and J dropped 7; count of bases not matched to a gene: 3. Germline V gives CDR1 MNHNS, CDR2 SASEGT. The CDR3 is CASSAGQGNSPLHF. In nucleotides, the CDR3 is TGTGCCAGCAGTGCAGGACAGGGAAATTCACCCCTCCACTTT.

This clonotype was picked up a small number of times. The V call is TRBV29-1, the J call TRBJ2-1; D is unresolved. The CDR3 has 12 residues. With 2 bases removed from V and 3 bases from J, the gap between germline ends came to 5 bases. CDR1 is SQVTM, CDR2 ANQGSEA, per germline. Here the CDR3 reads CSVESSYNEQFF. Here the CDR3 DNA reads TGCAGCGTTGAATCGAGCTACAATGAGCAGTTCTTC.

This clonotype appeared many times. V and J are TRBV6-1 and TRBJ2-2, with 7 bases identical to TRBD1. Germline CDR1 and CDR2: MNHNS and SASEGT. The CDR3 totals 16 residues. The V gene end was trimmed by 4 bases and the J gene end by 2 bases; junction bases not matched to a gene: 7. CDR3 amino acids: CASSVQQGKNTGELFF. In DNA, the CDR3 is TGTGCCAGCAGTGTCCAACAGGGGAAAAACACCGGGGAGCTGTTTTTT.